This T cell receptor (beta chain) was sequenced in a study of T cells expressing NK-cell markers. Study overall: Obtained from sorted CD3+CD56+NKG2C+, CD3+CD56+NKG2C- and CD3+CD56-NKG2C+ T cells were the TCR beta repertoires.

Study outcomes and limitations: Among CD8+ T cells from about six donors, dominant NKG2C+ clonotypes accounted for roughly 1.0-7.0%.

For each CDR3 protein, TCRdb gives one entry from its re-call of the 5' RACE reads, without DNA. The sample totals fewer than 400,000 distinct CDR3 sequences. On this clonotype itself: Its antigen remains unidentified.

The CDR3 is made up of 16 amino acids. The germline CDR1 and CDR2 sequences are SGHRS and YFSETQ. The V gene is TRBV5-1, the J gene TRBJ1-6. The source is a woman aged 45-65 years in good health. Sequencing was done on a sample of blood T cells: a sorted CD56 or NKG2C T cell subset, CD4+ or CD8+ T cells, or bulk PBMC T cells (not recorded which). CDR3 sequence: CASSFLPGIDNSPLHF.